The 9 T cell receptor beta chains below were found in one sample sequenced in a study of T cell responses to AZD1222 COVID-19 vaccine (dated by TCRdb to 2020 to 2023). Receptors were amplified or captured by the immunoSEQ multiplex PCR assay. TCRdb stores this immuneACCESS table with in-frame sequences only. Part of the clones is absent; in the studies checked, under half of the shortfall reflects unresolved V genes, and no reason is known for the rest. The sample contains roughly 200,000 clones, 90% to 95% of them found a single time. The top ten hold 1.7% of the sample. In the paper's terms, the time point label means: about 28 days (+/-7) after the second vaccine dose. Explained via the paper, the treatment or condition label denotes: meningococcal conjugate vaccine given as trial control. The specimen comprised peripheral blood, sampled 28 days after the second dose of the MenACWY control vaccine. Every receptor here comes from an adult who received the MenACWY meningococcal vaccine as a control.

The chain couples TRBV28 to TRBJ1-4; no definite D call. Germline CDR1 and CDR2: MDHEN and SYDVKM. V gave up 3 bases and J gave up 7 bases, with 12 bases separating them. The CDR3 totals 14 residues. The CDR3 reads CASSLDGPFEKLFF. The CDR3 nucleotides are TGTGCCAGCAGTTTGGACGGTCCTTTTGAAAAACTGTTTTTT.

This chain joins TRBV24-1 and TRBJ2-3; 7 bases map to TRBD2. Germline V gives CDR1 KGHDR, CDR2 SFDVKD. The V segment lost 6 bases and the J segment 4 bases; nucleotides outside the gene matches: 9. The CDR3 is 15 amino acids. CDR3 in amino acids: CATSPTGGGPDTQYF. In DNA form, the CDR3 reads TGTGCCACCAGTCCTACGGGGGGTGGACCAGATACGCAGTATTTT.

This clone was detected once. The rearrangement links TRBV6-2 or TRBV6-3 to TRBJ2-7, with D possibly TRBD1 on 6 matching bases. V lost 5 bases and J lost 3, with 11 bases in between. Germline CDR1 is MNHEY and CDR2 is SVGEGT. CDR3 size: 13 residues. The DNA for the CDR3 is TGTGCCAGCAGTGTCGACAGGAACTACGAGCAGTACTTC. Amino acids: CASSVDRNYEQYF.

The CDR3 is CASSSAGRVNEQFF. The CDR3 DNA sequence: TGTGCCAGCAGCTCAGCAGGGAGGGTAAATGAGCAGTTCTTC. The chain carries TRBV11-2 and TRBJ2-1, with 7 bases fitting TRBD2. CDR1 and CDR2 (germline): SGHAT, FQNNGV. The CDR3 runs to 14 residues. V dropped 4 bases and J dropped 7; count of bases not matched to a gene: 7.

This rearrangement joins TRBV5-1 to TRBJ1-2; 7 bases are a match to TRBD1. Per the germline V gene, CDR1 is SGHRS and CDR2 is YFSETQ. J gave up 7 bases and V 0 bases, and 3 bases lay outside the gene matches. The CDR3 runs to 13 residues. CDR3 nucleotide sequence: TGCGCCAGCAGCTTGGTGTCAGGGGGTGGCTACACCTTC. Its translation is CASSLVSGGGYTF. The variable domain in full, completed from reference TRBV5-1 and TRBJ1-2, reads KAGVTQTPRYLIKTRGQQVTLSCSPISGHRSVSWYQQTPGQGLQFLFEYFSETQRNKGNFPGRFSGRQFSNSRSEMNVSTLELGDSALYLCASSLVSGGGYTFGSGTRLTVV.

The V and J genes are TRBV7-9 and TRBJ2-7; 7 positions match TRBD2. The CDR3 is made up of 12 amino acids. Unmatched junction bases numbered 7, after V lost 8 bases and J lost 6 bases. Germline lookup yields CDR1 SEHNR and CDR2 FQNEAQ (reference sequence). Written as DNA, the CDR3 is TGTGCCAGCCGGGGGGTGGCGGGCGAGCAGTACTTC. Translated, it gives CASRGVAGEQYF.

The table lists this clone with a count of one. The chain combines TRBV5-4 with TRBJ2-3; D is perhaps TRBD2 (7 bases). Per germline, CDR1 SGHNT and CDR2 YYREEE (reference sequence). The germline V and J ends were trimmed by 9 bases and 7 bases, with 21 bases remaining between them. This CDR3 has 14 residues. DNA of the CDR3: TGTGCCACAGCATTCTGGGGGGGCTTCAATACGCAGTATTTT. Amino acids: CATAFWGGFNTQYF.

The chain recombines TRBV19 with TRBJ2-1; TRBD2 aligns across 9 bases. The V and J ends lost 9 bases and 5 bases, in that order; junction bases with no gene match: 14. The CDR3 consists of 16 residues. Germline V gene sequence: CDR1 LNHDA, CDR2 SQIVND (reference sequence). CDR3 amino acids: CASMGRAGGIHNEQFF. The CDR3 DNA sequence: TGTGCCAGCATGGGACGAGCGGGGGGCATACACAATGAGCAGTTCTTC.

CDR3 DNA: TGTGCCAGCAGTTTAGATACGCAGTATTTT. Translating gives CASSLDTQYF. This chain joins TRBV27 and TRBJ2-3, with D hard to call. Trimming removed 2 bases from V and 6 bases from J, with 0 bases in between. Germline assignment: CDR1 MNHEY and CDR2 SMNVEV (reference sequence). The CDR3 contains 10 residues.